This TCR beta chain came from a study of T cells after yellow fever vaccination. Study-level results: The secondary response peaked faster, at day 5 versus 15, but was weaker. Among primary-vaccination clones, most reappeared after the booster, at roughly 96% for CD4 and more than 75% for CD8.

TCRdb reprocessed the 5' RACE reads via MiXCR and lists one record per CDR3 protein. The repertoire has under 150,000 distinct CDR3 sequences, over 7% of them found once; the top ten carry less than 0.95%. V shed 6 bases and J shed 7 bases, with 15 bases lying between them. CDR1 and CDR2 (germline): MNHNS, SASEGT. The CDR3 length is 14 residues. This clonotype was counted many times. Its antigen remains unknown. The specimen was CD4+ T cells sorted from PBMCs, collected 5 days after the yellow fever booster vaccination. The TCR originated in a man younger than 45 who received the YFV17D yellow fever vaccine. The V call is TRBV6-1, the J call TRBJ1-4; TRBD1 is a possible D gene (6 bases). CDR3 in DNA: TGTGCCAGCAGACCACAGGGAACGACTGAAAAACTGTTTTTT. It yields the protein CASRPQGTTEKLFF.